The rows below give T cell receptor beta chains drawn from one sample of a study of cytomegalovirus exposure and HLA in healthy donors. Using immunoSEQ multiplex PCR, the repertoire was profiled, and TCRdb retains in-frame clones only, with some absent. The table has 150,000 to 200,000 clones, 81% seen once. The specimen was PBMCs. The source is a woman aged 18-29 years in good health and CMV-seropositive. Both conserved end residues are part of each CDR3. Fields, in order: J gene, D gene, clone size, V gene, CDR3 protein, CDR3 DNA. The D gene is left open where the match is weak. Clone size is given for some rows only: seen once, a few or many times, or a class if the clone is expanded.

TRBJ2-3	TRBD2	NA	TRBV4-3	CASSQGGRGEGDTQYF	TGCGCCAGCAGCCAAGGTGGTCGGGGGGAGGGAGATACGCAGTATTTT
TRBJ1-1	TRBD1	NA	TRBV28	CASRPPGQGPLTEAFF	TGTGCCAGCAGACCTCCGGGACAGGGGCCTCTCACTGAAGCTTTCTTT
TRBJ2-7	NA	NA	TRBV30	CAWSKEAFPGEQYF	TGTGCCTGGAGTAAGGAGGCTTTTCCGGGGGAGCAGTACTTC
TRBJ2-7	NA	NA	TRBV28	CASSLWASTEQYF	TGTGCCAGCAGTTTATGGGCTAGCACCGAGCAGTACTTC
TRBJ2-7	NA	NA	TRBV6-5	CASSYYELPPYEQYF	TGTGCCAGCAGTTATTATGAACTGCCACCCTACGAGCAGTACTTC
TRBJ2-2	NA	NA	TRBV6-5	CASSTSLYTGELFF	TGTGCCAGCAGCACTAGCCTATACACCGGGGAGCTGTTTTTT
TRBJ2-4	TRBD2	NA	TRBV19	CASSTGLAGNKNIQYF	TGTGCCAGTAGTACAGGACTAGCGGGGAACAAAAACATTCAGTACTTC
TRBJ2-3	NA	NA	TRBV5-1	CASSASGLGDTQYF	TGCGCCAGCAGCGCGTCGGGGTTAGGAGATACGCAGTATTTT
TRBJ2-5	NA	NA	TRBV4-2	CASSQVAAAGQETQYF	TGTGCCAGCAGCCAAGTAGCGGCCGCCGGACAAGAGACCCAGTACTTC
TRBJ2-7	TRBD1	NA	TRBV5-6	CASSLVDRVRDEQYF	TGTGCCAGCAGCTTGGTGGACAGGGTTAGAGACGAGCAGTACTTC
TRBJ2-3	NA	NA	TRBV14	CASSRTQGADTQYF	TGTGCCAGCAGCCGGACACAAGGTGCAGATACGCAGTATTTT
TRBJ2-3	TRBD2	NA	TRBV5-6	CASNHWAGGSTDTQYF	TGTGCCAGCAACCACTGGGCGGGGGGAAGCACAGATACGCAGTATTTT
TRBJ2-3	NA	NA	TRBV6-5	CASSYLPRRDTQYF	TGTGCCAGCAGTTACCTACCTCGGAGAGATACGCAGTATTTT
TRBJ2-3	NA	NA	TRBV30	CAWSTGSTDTQYF	TGTGCCTGGAGTACCGGTAGCACAGATACGCAGTATTTT
TRBJ2-1	TRBD2	NA	TRBV5-1	CASSLAPLIERGLRNEQFF	TGCGCCAGCAGCTTGGCCCCCTTAATTGAGCGGGGGCTCAGGAATGAGCAGTTCTTC
TRBJ1-5	NA	NA	TRBV4-2	CASSGSEYSNQPQHF	TGTGCCAGCAGCGGGAGTGAGTATAGCAATCAGCCCCAGCATTTT
TRBJ2-5	NA	few	TRBV7-9	CASSRGETQYF	TGTGCCAGCTCGCGGGGAGAGACCCAGTACTTC
TRBJ2-5	NA	NA	TRBV5-1	CASSLAQGSKETQYF	TGCGCCAGCAGCTTGGCCCAGGGCAGCAAAGAGACCCAGTACTTC
TRBJ2-5	NA	NA	TRBV7-9	CASSLVSREETQYF	TGTGCCAGCAGCTTGGTATCTCGGGAAGAGACCCAGTACTTC
TRBJ2-1	TRBD1	NA	TRBV7-3	CASSLSQQGDEQFF	TGTGCCAGCAGCTTGTCGCAACAGGGGGATGAGCAGTTCTTC
TRBJ2-1	NA	NA	TRBV6-6	CASSYRSDGSYNEQFF	TGTGCCAGCAGTTACCGTAGCGATGGCTCCTACAATGAGCAGTTCTTC
TRBJ2-5	TRBD1	few	TRBV11-3	CASSAGGDRGQETQYF	TGTGCCAGCAGCGCGGGGGGGGACAGGGGGCAAGAGACCCAGTACTTC
TRBJ1-4	TRBD1	NA	TRBV7-2	CASSFAGGGEKLFF	TGTGCCAGCAGCTTTGCAGGGGGCGGTGAAAAACTGTTTTTT
TRBJ1-1	NA	few	TRBV5-6	CASSFWGLDTEAFF	TGTGCCAGCAGCTTCTGGGGCCTGGACACTGAAGCTTTCTTT
TRBJ1-5	TRBD1	NA	TRBV15	CATSRPSTGDGQPQHF	TGTGCCACCAGCAGACCTTCGACAGGGGATGGTCAGCCCCAGCATTTT
TRBJ2-7	NA	NA	TRBV7-9	CASSGGTYEQYF	TGTGCCAGCAGTGGGGGGACCTACGAGCAGTACTTC
TRBJ1-4	NA	NA	TRBV19	CASSSGRSQDEKLFF	TGTGCCAGTAGTAGCGGGAGGTCCCAGGATGAAAAACTGTTTTTT
TRBJ2-7	TRBD2	NA	TRBV7-2	CASSLFSGGSYEQYF	TGTGCCAGCAGCTTATTTAGCGGGGGCTCCTACGAGCAGTACTTC
TRBJ1-2	NA	NA	TRBV5-1	CASSLEGELYGYTF	TGCGCCAGCAGCTTGGAGGGGGAACTCTATGGCTACACCTTC
TRBJ1-1	NA	NA	TRBV7-6	CATSGGVNTEAFF	TGTGCCACCTCCGGAGGGGTAAACACTGAAGCTTTCTTT
TRBJ2-7	NA	NA	TRBV7-6	CASSLMTGEQYF	TGTGCCAGCAGCTTAATGACCGGGGAGCAGTACTTC
TRBJ2-2	NA	NA	TRBV6-6	CASSPGARTGELFF	TGTGCCAGCAGCCCAGGGGCGCGGACCGGGGAGCTGTTTTTT